Listed below are T cell receptor beta chains from one sample, sequenced in a study of shared clonotypes between healthy human individuals. Only in-frame clones appear in the TCRdb table, and some are missing; sequencing was by immunoSEQ multiplex PCR. The sample includes 2 million to 2.5 million clones, approximately 95% of them seen just once. Sequencing was done on a sample of naive CD4+ T cells from PBMCs. Receptors were obtained from a man aged 18 to 35 in good health. Some clones in this sample may be carry-over from other donors' samples. The CDR3 runs from the conserved cysteine through the conserved F or W. Fields, in order: clone size, J gene, V gene, D gene, CDR3 protein, CDR3 DNA. The D gene is left open where the match is weak. The size of a clone is reported for some rows only, either as once, few or many, or as a class for expanded clones.

- TRBJ2-7 TRBV5-1 - CASSALAGTHLYEQYF TGCGCCAGCAGCGCCCTAGCTGGGACTCACCTTTACGAGCAGTACTTC
- TRBJ2-3 TRBV7-2 - CASSLPYTDTQYF TGTGCCAGCAGCTTACCCTACACAGATACGCAGTATTTT
- TRBJ1-2 TRBV25-1 - CASSEKLGNYGYTF TGTGCCAGCAGTGAGAAGCTAGGGAACTATGGCTACACCTTC
- TRBJ1-5 TRBV10-3 - CAISESGRPQHF TGTGCCATCAGTGAGAGCGGACGGCCCCAGCATTTT
- TRBJ2-4 TRBV7-8 TRBD1 CASSLFRDSLKNIQYF TGTGCCAGCAGCTTATTCCGGGACAGCTTAAAAAACATTCAGTACTTC
once TRBJ2-5 TRBV5-1 TRBD1 CASSQTGTGSETQYF TGCGCCAGCAGCCAGACCGGGACAGGGTCGGAGACCCAGTACTTC
- TRBJ1-1 TRBV7-6 TRBD1 CASSLVQGATEAFF TGTGCCAGCAGCTTAGTACAGGGGGCCACTGAAGCTTTCTTT
- TRBJ1-3 TRBV15 - CATSRDPGWGNTIYF TGTGCCACCAGCAGAGATCCTGGGTGGGGAAACACCATATATTTT
- TRBJ1-2 TRBV5-6 - CASRHGGSYSYGYTF TGTGCCAGCAGACATGGCGGGTCTTACAGCTATGGCTACACCTTC
- TRBJ2-2 TRBV5-1 TRBD1 CASYGDRGGTGELFF TGCGCCAGCTACGGGGACAGGGGAGGTACCGGGGAGCTGTTTTTT
- TRBJ2-7 TRBV29-1 TRBD1 CSVVTGTGGDEQYF TGCAGCGTCGTCACCGGGACAGGGGGTGACGAGCAGTACTTC
- TRBJ2-7 TRBV18 - CASSPRTPYEQYF TGTGCCAGCTCACCCAGAACACCCTACGAGCAGTACTTC
- TRBJ1-4 TRBV27 TRBD1 CASRTGATNEKLFF TGTGCCAGCAGAACAGGGGCAACTAATGAAAAACTGTTTTTT
- TRBJ1-1 TRBV6-1 TRBD1 CASSAPGGMVGTEAFF TGTGCCAGCAGTGCACCAGGGGGCATGGTTGGCACTGAAGCTTTCTTT
- TRBJ2-3 TRBV7-3 - CASSPQGRGRAQYF TGTGCCAGCAGCCCCCAAGGTCGGGGCAGGGCGCAGTATTTT
- TRBJ2-1 TRBV15 TRBD2 CATSRKSWAGEYNEQFF TGTGCCACCAGCAGGAAGAGCTGGGCGGGAGAGTACAATGAGCAGTTCTTC
- TRBJ2-1 TRBV6-5 - CASSYTGTLYNEQFF TGTGCCAGCAGTTACACCGGGACTTTATACAATGAGCAGTTCTTC
- TRBJ2-3 TRBV7-9 TRBD2 CASSQGLNTDTQYF TGTGCCAGCAGCCAGGGACTAAACACAGATACGCAGTATTTT
- TRBJ2-7 TRBV7-2 TRBD1 CASSFAGTGFGEQYF TGTGCCAGCAGCTTCGCCGGGACAGGGTTTGGGGAGCAGTACTTC
- TRBJ1-2 TRBV25-1 TRBD1 CASSDQAGTANYGYTF TGTGCCAGCAGTGATCAGGCGGGGACAGCTAACTATGGCTACACCTTC
- TRBJ2-7 TRBV4-2 TRBD1 CASSRGGQGRSEQYF TGTGCCAGCAGCCGGGGGGGACAGGGAAGGAGCGAGCAGTACTTC
once TRBJ1-5 TRBV28 TRBD1 CASSLSLGTGPSNQPQHF TGTGCCAGCAGTTTATCCCTCGGGACAGGACCCAGCAATCAGCCCCAGCATTTT
- TRBJ1-2 TRBV5-1 - CASSPGVGAYGYTF TGCGCCAGCAGCCCGGGGGTGGGAGCCTATGGCTACACCTTC
- TRBJ1-1 TRBV7-2 TRBD1 CASSWGPGQYTEAFF TGTGCCAGCAGCTGGGGACCGGGACAGTACACTGAAGCTTTCTTT
- TRBJ1-2 TRBV7-2 - CASNQRNDGYTF TGTGCCAGCAACCAAAGAAATGATGGCTACACCTTC
- TRBJ2-7 TRBV19 - CASSMAESSYHEQYF TGTGCCAGTAGTATGGCCGAATCGTCTTATCACGAGCAGTACTTC
- TRBJ2-7 TRBV6-5 - CASSFRRSYEQYF TGTGCCAGCAGTTTCAGACGGTCCTACGAGCAGTACTTC
- TRBJ1-1 TRBV28 - CASGYPAGVEAFF TGTGCCAGCGGCTACCCGGCTGGTGTAGAAGCTTTCTTT
- TRBJ1-1 TRBV23-1 - CASSPCEAFF TGCGCCAGCAGTCCATGTGAAGCTTTCTTT
- TRBJ2-7 TRBV5-1 TRBD2 CASSLALAGVINEQYF TGCGCCAGCAGCTTGGCCCTAGCGGGAGTTATCAACGAGCAGTACTTC
- TRBJ1-2 TRBV28 - CASSGRPNYGYTF TGTGCCAGCAGTGGCCGTCCTAACTATGGCTACACCTTC
- TRBJ2-3 TRBV11-2 - CASSPRDGADTQYF TGTGCCAGCAGCCCGCGGGACGGCGCAGATACGCAGTATTTT
- TRBJ2-7 TRBV19 TRBD1 CASRGTGESYEQYF TGTGCCAGTAGGGGGACAGGGGAATCCTACGAGCAGTACTTC